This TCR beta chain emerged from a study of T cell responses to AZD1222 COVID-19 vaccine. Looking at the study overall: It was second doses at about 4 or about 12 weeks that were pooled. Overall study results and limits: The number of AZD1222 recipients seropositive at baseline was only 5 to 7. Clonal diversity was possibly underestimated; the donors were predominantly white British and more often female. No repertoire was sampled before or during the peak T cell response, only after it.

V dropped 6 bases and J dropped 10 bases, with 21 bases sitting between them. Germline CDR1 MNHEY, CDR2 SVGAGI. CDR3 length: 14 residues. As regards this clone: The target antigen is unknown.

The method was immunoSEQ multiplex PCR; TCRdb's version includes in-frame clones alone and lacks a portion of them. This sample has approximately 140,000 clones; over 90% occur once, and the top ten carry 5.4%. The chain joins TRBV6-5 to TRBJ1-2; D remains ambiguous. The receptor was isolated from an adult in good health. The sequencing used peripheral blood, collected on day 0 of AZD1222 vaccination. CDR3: CASSLTGSVFDYTF. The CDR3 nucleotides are TGTGCCAGCAGCCTCACGGGGTCGGTGTTCGACTACACCTTC.